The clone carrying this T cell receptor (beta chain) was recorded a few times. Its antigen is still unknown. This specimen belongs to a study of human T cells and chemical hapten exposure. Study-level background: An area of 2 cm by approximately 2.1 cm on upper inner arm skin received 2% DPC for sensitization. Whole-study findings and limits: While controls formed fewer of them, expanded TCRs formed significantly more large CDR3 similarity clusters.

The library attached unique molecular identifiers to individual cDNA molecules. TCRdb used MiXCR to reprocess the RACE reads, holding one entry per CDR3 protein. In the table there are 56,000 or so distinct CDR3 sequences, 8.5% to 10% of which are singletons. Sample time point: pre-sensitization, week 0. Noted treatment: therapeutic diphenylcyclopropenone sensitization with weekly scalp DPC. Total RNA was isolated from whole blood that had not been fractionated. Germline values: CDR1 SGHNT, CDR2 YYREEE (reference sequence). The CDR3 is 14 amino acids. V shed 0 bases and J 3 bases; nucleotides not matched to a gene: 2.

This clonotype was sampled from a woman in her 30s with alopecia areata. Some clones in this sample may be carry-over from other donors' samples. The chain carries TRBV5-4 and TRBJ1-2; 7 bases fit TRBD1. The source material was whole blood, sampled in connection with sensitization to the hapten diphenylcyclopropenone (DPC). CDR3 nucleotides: TGTGCCAGCAGCTTGGTTACAGGGGACTATGGCTACACCTTC. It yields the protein CASSLVTGDYGYTF.